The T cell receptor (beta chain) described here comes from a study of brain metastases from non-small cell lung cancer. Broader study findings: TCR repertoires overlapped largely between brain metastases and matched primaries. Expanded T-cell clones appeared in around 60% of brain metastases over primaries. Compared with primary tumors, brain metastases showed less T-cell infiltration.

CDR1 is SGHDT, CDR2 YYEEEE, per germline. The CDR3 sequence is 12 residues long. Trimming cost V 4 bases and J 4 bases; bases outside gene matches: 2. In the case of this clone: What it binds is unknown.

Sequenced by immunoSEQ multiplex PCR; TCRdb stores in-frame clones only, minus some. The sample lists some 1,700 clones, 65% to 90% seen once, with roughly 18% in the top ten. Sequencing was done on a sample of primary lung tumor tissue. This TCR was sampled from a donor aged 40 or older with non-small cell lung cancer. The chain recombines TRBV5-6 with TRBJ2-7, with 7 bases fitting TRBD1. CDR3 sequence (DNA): TGTGCCAGCAGCATACAGGGGTACGAGCAGTACTTC. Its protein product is CASSIQGYEQYF.